This T cell receptor (beta chain) originates from a study of blood T cell repertoires in COVID-19. Produced via immunoSEQ multiplex PCR; TCRdb's table is partial and in-frame only. This sample yields some 180,000 clones, of which approximately 91% are seen a single time; about 6.7% belongs to the top ten. The CDR3 has 15 residues. Trimming removed 4 bases from V and 2 bases from J, with 12 bases in between. Germline CDR1 reads SGDLS; CDR2 reads YYNGEE. The V gene is TRBV9, the J gene TRBJ2-2, with D hard to call. The sequenced material came from peripheral blood. The TCR sequence derives from a man aged 35 to 55 with acute or convalescent COVID-19. CDR3 in DNA: TGTGCCAGCAGCAACGCGCGGATCAACACCGGGGAGCTGTTTTTT. It translates to CASSNARINTGELFF.